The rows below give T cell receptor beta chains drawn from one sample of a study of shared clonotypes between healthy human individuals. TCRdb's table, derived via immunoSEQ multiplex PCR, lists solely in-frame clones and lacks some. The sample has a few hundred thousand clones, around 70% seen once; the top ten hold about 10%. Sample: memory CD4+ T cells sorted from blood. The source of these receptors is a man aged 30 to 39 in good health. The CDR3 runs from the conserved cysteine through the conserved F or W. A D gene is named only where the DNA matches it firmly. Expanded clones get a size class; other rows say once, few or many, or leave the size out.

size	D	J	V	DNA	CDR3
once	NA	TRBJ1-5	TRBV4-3	TGCGCCAGCAGCCAAGATTCCCCCGGACAGACCCGTGGGGGGCCCCAGCATTTT	CASSQDSPGQTRGGPQHF
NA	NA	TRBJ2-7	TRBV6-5	TGTGCCAGCAGTTACGGACAGCCCTCCTACGAGCAGTACTTC	CASSYGQPSYEQYF
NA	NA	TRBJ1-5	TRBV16	TGTGCCAGCAGCCCCGAGGGGTTCGGCAATCAGCCCCAGCATTTT	CASSPEGFGNQPQHF
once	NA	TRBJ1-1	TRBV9	TGTGCCAGCAGCGTAGGGGTCGGAGTCACTGAAGCTTTCTTT	CASSVGVGVTEAFF
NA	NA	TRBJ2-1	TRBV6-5	TGTGCCAGTCAAGTAGGACCCACAATCTACAATGAGCAGTTCTTC	CASQVGPTIYNEQFF
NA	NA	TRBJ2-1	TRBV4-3	TGCGCCAGCAGCCAGAGGATACAGGGAACGGAGTTCTTC	CASSQRIQGTEFF
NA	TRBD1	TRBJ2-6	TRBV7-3	TGTGCCAGCAGCTTATCCTCACAAAGGGGGCACTCTGGGGCCAACGTCCTGACTTTC	CASSLSSQRGHSGANVLTF
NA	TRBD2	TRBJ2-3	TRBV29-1	TGCAGCGCCTTGGGGGGGGGTCGTAGCACAGATACGCAGTATTTT	CSALGGGRSTDTQYF
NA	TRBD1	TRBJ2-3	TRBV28	TGTGCCAGCGGGACGACAGGGGGCATAGATACGCAGTATTTT	CASGTTGGIDTQYF
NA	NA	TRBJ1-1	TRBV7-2	TGTGCCAGCAGCCCTAGCTTGGCACGCACTGAAGCTTTCTTT	CASSPSLARTEAFF
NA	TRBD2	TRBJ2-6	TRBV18	TGTGCCAGCTCACCACGGCAGTTAGCGGGGCGCTCTGGGGCCAACGTCCTGACTTTC	CASSPRQLAGRSGANVLTF
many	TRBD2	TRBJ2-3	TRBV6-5	TGTGCCAGTCGAATAGCGGGAACAGATACGCAGTATTTT	CASRIAGTDTQYF
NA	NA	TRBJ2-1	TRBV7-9	TGTGCCAGCAGCTTCGGTGGTTACAATGAGCAGTTCTTC	CASSFGGYNEQFF
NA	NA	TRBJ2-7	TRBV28	TGTGCCAGCAGTTCCCGACGGTCCTCCTACGAGCAGTACTTC	CASSSRRSSYEQYF
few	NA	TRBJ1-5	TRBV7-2	TGTGCCAGCAGCTTAGGTTCCGGCGGTCAGCCCCAGCATTTT	CASSLGSGGQPQHF
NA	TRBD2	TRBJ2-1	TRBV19	TGTGCCAGTAGTGCAACTAGCGGGAGTGTCAATGAGCAGTTCTTC	CASSATSGSVNEQFF
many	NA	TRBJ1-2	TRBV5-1	TGCGCCAGCAGCTTGGCATCAGAGACTTATGGCTACACCTTC	CASSLASETYGYTF
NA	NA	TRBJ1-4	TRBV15	TGTGCCACCAGCAAGGGCGTCCTTAATGAAAAACTGTTTTTT	CATSKGVLNEKLFF
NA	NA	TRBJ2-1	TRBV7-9	TGTGCCAGCAGCTTAGCTGGGACACAGTACAATGAGCAGTTCTTC	CASSLAGTQYNEQFF
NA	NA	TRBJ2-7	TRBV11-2	TGTGCCAGCAGCTTAGATGGGGGTACAGGGCGCGAGCAGTACTTC	CASSLDGGTGREQYF
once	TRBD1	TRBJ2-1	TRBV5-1	TGCGCCAGCACCCGACCCGGGACAGGGTATGACAATGAGCAGTTCTTC	CASTRPGTGYDNEQFF
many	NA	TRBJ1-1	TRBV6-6	TGTGCCAGCAGTCGGAGGGGGGGTTGGACTGAAGCTTTCTTT	CASSRRGGWTEAFF
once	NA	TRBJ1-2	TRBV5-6	TGTGCCAGCAGCTCCGTAACAAACACTCACTATGGCTACACCTTC	CASSSVTNTHYGYTF
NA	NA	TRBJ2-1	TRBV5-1	TGCGCCAGCAGGAGTACAGGCGAGCAGTTCTTC	CASRSTGEQFF
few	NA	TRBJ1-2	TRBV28	TGTGCCAGCAGTTTGGCAGCTACAATTCATGGCTACACCTTC	CASSLAATIHGYTF
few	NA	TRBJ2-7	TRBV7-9	TGTGCCAGCAGCTTATCGGCGGGGTCCTACGAGCAGTACTTC	CASSLSAGSYEQYF
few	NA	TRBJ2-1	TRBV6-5	TGTGCCAGCAGGACCTACAATGAGCAGTTCTTC	CASRTYNEQFF
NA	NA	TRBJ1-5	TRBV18	TGTGCCAGCTCACCTGCGGGAAGCAATAGCAATCAGCCCCAGCATTTT	CASSPAGSNSNQPQHF
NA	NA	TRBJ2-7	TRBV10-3	NA	CAISTSGERGSYEQYF
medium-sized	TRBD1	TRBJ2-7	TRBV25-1	TGTGCCAGCAGTGCCGGGACAGCCTACGAGCAGTACTTC	CASSAGTAYEQYF
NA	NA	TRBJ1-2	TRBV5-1	TGCGCCAGCCGGACAGATGCTAACTATGGCTACACCTTC	CASRTDANYGYTF
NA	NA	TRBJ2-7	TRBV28	TGTGCCAGCAAAACCGCGGTCCGTGACACCTACGAGCAGTACTTC	CASKTAVRDTYEQYF
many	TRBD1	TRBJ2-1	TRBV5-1	TGCGCCAGCAGGACACAGGGGGCCAGCAATGAGCAGTTCTTC	CASRTQGASNEQFF
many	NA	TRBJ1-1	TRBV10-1	TGCGCCAGCAGCCGGACAGCTAACACTGAAGCTTTCTTT	CASSRTANTEAFF
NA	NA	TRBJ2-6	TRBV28	TGTGCCAGCAGTTTATCAGGTATCGGTTCTGGGGCCAACGTCCTGACTTTC	CASSLSGIGSGANVLTF
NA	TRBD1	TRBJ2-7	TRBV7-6	TGTGCCAGCAGCTTAGAAGCCAGGGGGCCTGATGAGCAGTACTTC	CASSLEARGPDEQYF
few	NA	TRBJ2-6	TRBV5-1	TGCGCCAGCACCCCTGGGGGGTCTGGGGCCAACGTCCTGACTTTC	CASTPGGSGANVLTF
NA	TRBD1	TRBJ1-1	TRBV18	TGTGCCAGCTCACCAAAAGCTACCAGGGGGCTCACTGAAGCTTTCTTT	CASSPKATRGLTEAFF
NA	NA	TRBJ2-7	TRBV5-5	TGTGCCAGCAGCTTGGGGAACACTTACGAGCAGTACTTC	CASSLGNTYEQYF
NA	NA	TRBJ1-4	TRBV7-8	TGTGCCAGCAGCTTAGGTGGGGCAGCGGAGGAAAAACTGTTTTTT	CASSLGGAAEEKLFF
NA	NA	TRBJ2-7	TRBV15	TGTGCCACCAGCCGGGACATCCCCTACGAGCAGTACTTC	CATSRDIPYEQYF